A selection of T cell receptor beta chains follows, all from one sample in a study of blood T cells in healthy people across ages. Each CDR3 protein is one row after TCRdb ran MiXCR on the 5' RACE reads. The data hold about 800,000 distinct CDR3 sequences, with just under 25% observed a single time. The same data also contributed to another study, on T cells of mothers and their children.

Source material: blood. The receptors stem from a boy aged 5-17 years in good health. Both conserved end residues are part of each CDR3. D genes are given only for firm matches.

j_gene,v_gene,d_gene,CDR3aa
TRBJ2-3,TRBV28,NA,CASSLHGGGQSTDTQYF
TRBJ2-1,TRBV24-1,NA,CATSELTGAHNEQFF
TRBJ2-7,TRBV20-1,NA,CSARWPPSETHYF
TRBJ2-1,TRBV27,NA,CASSLNRGGNNEQFF
TRBJ2-6,TRBV20-1,NA,CSAHPTSGANVLTF
TRBJ1-3,TRBV4-1,NA,CASSQVLNPGNTIYF
TRBJ1-5,TRBV20-1,TRBD1,CSASYPGQAHQPQHF
TRBJ2-3,TRBV20-1,TRBD2,CSANNAGGVYPTTVTQYF
TRBJ1-2,TRBV29-1,TRBD1,CSVEDPHGQGIDYGYTF
TRBJ2-7,TRBV20-1,TRBD1,CSAAGGSDYEQYF
TRBJ2-1,TRBV5-1,NA,CASSLDSRNEQFF
TRBJ1-4,TRBV5-1,TRBD1,CASSLTSTGAVEKLFF
TRBJ1-2,TRBV4-1,NA,CASSQDFNMGDGYTF
TRBJ2-7,TRBV5-6,NA,CASSLKANSYEQYF
TRBJ2-1,TRBV20-1,TRBD2,CSAIHSGVEQFF
TRBJ1-3,TRBV12-3/TRBV12-4,NA,CASRLLGAGNTIYF